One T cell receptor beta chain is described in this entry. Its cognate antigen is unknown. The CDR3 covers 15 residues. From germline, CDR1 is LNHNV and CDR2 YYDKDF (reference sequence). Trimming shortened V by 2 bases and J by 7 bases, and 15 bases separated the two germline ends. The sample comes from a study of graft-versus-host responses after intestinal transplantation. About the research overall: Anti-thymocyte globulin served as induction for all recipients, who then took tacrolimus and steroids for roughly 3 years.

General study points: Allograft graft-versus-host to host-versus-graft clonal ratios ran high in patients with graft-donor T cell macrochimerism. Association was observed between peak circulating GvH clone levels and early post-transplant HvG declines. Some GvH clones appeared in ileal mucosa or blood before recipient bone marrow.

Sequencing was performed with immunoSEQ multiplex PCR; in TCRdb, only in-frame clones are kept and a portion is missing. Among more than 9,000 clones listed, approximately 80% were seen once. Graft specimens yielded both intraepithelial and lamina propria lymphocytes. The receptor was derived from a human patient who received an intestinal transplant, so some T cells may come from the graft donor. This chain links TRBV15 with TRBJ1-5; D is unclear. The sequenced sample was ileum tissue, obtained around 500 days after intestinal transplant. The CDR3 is CATSRTPGQAQPQHF. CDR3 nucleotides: TGTGCCACCAGCAGAACTCCTGGGCAGGCCCAGCCCCAGCATTTT.